A single sample is the source of the 24 T cell receptor beta chains below, sequenced in a study of control samples from healthy donors and cancer patients. Only in-frame clones appear in the TCRdb table, and some are missing; sequencing was by immunoSEQ multiplex PCR. The table includes about 150,000 clones, about 94% detected once. Sequencing was performed on blood. These TCRs come from a man in his fifties in good health.

CDR3 in DNA: TGTGCCACCAGTGATCATGGGGCTAGCGGGACCTACAATGAGCAGTTCTTC. It is translated as CATSDHGASGTYNEQFF. The chain combines TRBV24-1 with TRBJ2-1, with 9 bases lining up with TRBD2. This CDR3 contains 17 residues. Per germline, CDR1 KGHDR and CDR2 SFDVKD. J lost 2 bases, V lost 3 bases, and 7 bases had no gene match.

This rearrangement joins TRBV6-5 to TRBJ2-6; no reliable D call. V lost 6 bases to trimming and J lost 4 bases, with 13 bases between them. Germline V lookup: CDR1 MNHEY, CDR2 SVGAGI. The CDR3 is 15 amino acids. CDR3 coding DNA: TGTGCCAGCAGAGAGACACGAACAGGGGCCAACGTCCTGACTTTC. This sequence encodes CASRETRTGANVLTF.

V and J are TRBV18 and TRBJ2-1, with D hard to call. This CDR3 has 12 amino acids. The germline V gene encodes CDR1 KGHSH and CDR2 LQKENI. V was cut by 4 bases and J by 8 bases, with 9 bases left in between. The CDR3 region is CASSLQRDEQFF. The CDR3 DNA reads as TGTGCCAGCTCACTACAACGCGATGAGCAGTTCTTC.

The chain employs TRBV25-1 and TRBJ2-7; 11 bases agree with TRBD2. The germline gives CDR1 MGHDK, CDR2 SYGVNS. V was pared by 4 bases and J by 1 base, with 9 bases of the junction left unmatched. There are 17 residues in the CDR3. This CDR3 is CASSGYSGRAGSYEQYF. The CDR3 DNA sequence: TGTGCCAGCAGTGGCTATAGCGGGAGGGCCGGGTCCTACGAGCAGTACTTC.

The chain has TRBV18 and TRBJ2-7; D is undetermined. V lost 2 bases and J 0 bases, leaving 17 bases between the germline ends. The CDR3 loop spans 17 amino acids. Germline V CDR1 and CDR2: KGHSH, LQKENI. The CDR3 coding sequence is TGTGCCAGCTCACCATACTCGGTAGCCGCCCTCTCCTACGAGCAGTACTTC. Residues: CASSPYSVAALSYEQYF.

This chain joins TRBV15 and TRBJ1-6, with 11 bases that match TRBD1. The CDR3 runs 16 residues. Germline V lookup: CDR1 LNHNV, CDR2 YYDKDF (reference sequence). The J segment lost 9 bases and the V segment lost 1 base, leaving 5 bases of the junction unmatched. CDR3 region: CATSRGTGTGGSPLHF. The CDR3 coding sequence is TGTGCCACCAGCAGAGGAACCGGGACAGGGGGTTCACCCCTCCACTTT.

The J gene is TRBJ1-4, the V gene TRBV27; D gene ambiguous. V lost 11 bases, J lost 0 bases, and 13 bases lay in between. This CDR3 comprises 14 residues. The germline CDR1 and CDR2 sequences are MNHEY and SMNVEV (reference sequence). CDR3 DNA sequence: TGTGCCTCAGCGGTGTCCGCAACTAATGAAAAACTGTTTTTT. This encodes CASAVSATNEKLFF.

V gene TRBV29-1 combines with J gene TRBJ2-1; D may be TRBD2 (6 bases). This CDR3 comprises 11 residues. The germline CDR1 and CDR2 sequences are SQVTM and ANQGSEA. Trimming stripped 7 bases from V and 8 bases from J, with 12 bases between. CDR3 sequence (DNA): TGCAGCGCTAGACTAGTCCATGAGCAGTTCTTC. Its protein product is CSARLVHEQFF.

The chain recombines TRBV5-1 with TRBJ2-7; 8 positions agree with TRBD2. The CDR3 is 13 amino acids. After removal of 4 bases from V and 3 bases from J, the junction contained 3 bases not matched to a gene. The germline CDR1 and CDR2 sequences are SGHRS and YFSETQ. The CDR3 nucleotides are TGCGCCAGCAGCCAAGGGACTAGCTACGAGCAGTACTTC. The encoded protein is CASSQGTSYEQYF.

This sequence joins TRBV6-1 and TRBJ2-7; D call uncertain. Germline CDR1 is MNHNS and CDR2 is SASEGT. V lost 1 base, J lost 4 bases, and 8 bases lay in between. CDR3 length equals 13 residues. DNA of the CDR3: TGTGCCAGCAGTGAAGACGGCAGGTACGAGCAGTACTTC. Amino acid sequence: CASSEDGRYEQYF.

This sequence joins TRBV6-5 and TRBJ2-2, with a weak D call TRBD2 (6 bases). The ends were cut back, 5 bases at V and 5 bases at J, with 15 bases in the middle. The CDR3 runs 15 residues. The germline gives CDR1 MNHEY, CDR2 SVGAGI. The CDR3 protein is CASSRDFFFTGELFF. CDR3 DNA: TGTGCCAGCAGTCGGGACTTCTTCTTTACCGGGGAGCTGTTTTTT.

The chain has TRBV18 and TRBJ1-6, with TRBD1 matching over 7 bases. V trimming: 3 bases; J trimming: 4 bases; junction bases outside the gene matches: 12. The germline V gene has CDR1 KGHSH and CDR2 LQKENI. CDR3 size: 18 residues. This CDR3 reads CASSPRDRVASYNSPLHF. In nucleotides, the CDR3 is TGTGCCAGCTCACCTCGAGACAGGGTGGCCTCGTATAATTCACCCCTCCACTTT.

The J gene is TRBJ1-2, the V gene TRBV30; possible D gene TRBD1, 5 bases. There are 14 residues in the CDR3. Germline V CDR1 and CDR2: GTSNPN, SVGIG (reference sequence). The CDR3, as DNA: TGTGCTTCGGACCAGGGCTCATCTAACTATGGCTACACCTTC. It translates to CASDQGSSNYGYTF. Using reference TRBV30 and TRBJ1-2 for the parts outside the CDR3, the full variable domain is SQTIHQWPATLVQPVGSPLSLECTVEGTSNPNLYWYRQAAGRGLQLLFYSVGIGQISSEVPQNLSASRPQDRQFILSSKKLLLSDSGFYLCASDQGSSNYGYTFGSGTRLTVV.

The V and J genes are TRBV20-1 and TRBJ2-1, with D maybe TRBD2 (5 bases). Trimming shortened V by 3 bases and J by 4 bases, and 16 bases separated the two germline ends. This CDR3 comprises 15 residues. Germline CDR1 reads DFQATT; CDR2 reads SNEGSKA (reference sequence). CDR3 sequence (DNA): TGCAGTGCTAGTCTCTTACCGGGAAAATACAATGAGCAGTTCTTC. Translation gives CSASLLPGKYNEQFF.

This clone was detected only once. The chain is built from TRBV3-1 (or the pseudogene TRBV3-2) and TRBJ2-2; D is perhaps TRBD2 (6 bases). The CDR3 loop spans 15 amino acids. Germline V CDR1 and CDR2: LGHDT, YNNKEL (reference sequence). V shed 4 bases and J shed 5 bases, with 14 bases lying between them. The CDR3 sequence: CASSLSSGTTGELFF. CDR3 sequence (DNA): TGTGCCAGCAGCCTCAGTAGCGGAACTACCGGGGAGCTGTTTTTT.

This sequence joins TRBV27 and TRBJ2-7; the match to TRBD2 covers 11 bases. The junction had 8 bases not matched to a gene; V was cut back by 6 bases and J by 1 base. Germline values: CDR1 MNHEY, CDR2 SMNVEV (reference sequence). The CDR3 runs to 16 residues. The CDR3, as DNA: TGTGCCAGCAGAAGGCTAGCGGGAGGTCTATCCTACGAGCAGTACTTC. The encoded protein is CASRRLAGGLSYEQYF.

This clone was observed once. J is TRBJ1-4 and V is TRBV28; D gene ambiguous. CDR1 MDHEN and CDR2 SYDVKM come from the germline V gene. The CDR3 runs 15 residues. The V end was cut by 4 bases, the J end by 4 bases, with 13 bases between. For the CDR3, the DNA is TGTGCCAGCAGTTCCCCCCAGGTCCGTAATGAAAAACTGTTTTTT. Translated: CASSSPQVRNEKLFF.

The rearrangement uses TRBV29-1 and TRBJ1-2; D may be TRBD1 (5 bases). V dropped 6 bases and J dropped 0 bases, with 17 bases sitting between them. The CDR3 extends over 15 amino acids. Germline values: CDR1 SQVTM, CDR2 ANQGSEA. CDR3 sequence reads: CSVYGIGAANYGYTF. DNA for the CDR3: TGCAGCGTCTACGGAATCGGGGCAGCTAACTATGGCTACACCTTC.

The chain is built from TRBV18 and TRBJ2-7, with a tentative D call TRBD2 (5 bases). The CDR3 has 12 amino acids. Trimming left V 3 bases short and J 5 bases short, with 8 bases between. Germline CDR1 is KGHSH and CDR2 is LQKENI. The CDR3 sequence is CASSPTGNEQYF. CDR3 bases: TGTGCCAGCTCACCGACGGGGAACGAGCAGTACTTC.

The chain recombines TRBV6-1 with TRBJ2-5; D unresolved. This CDR3 spans 11 amino acids. The germline CDR1 and CDR2 sequences are MNHNS and SASEGT. The V end was cut by 3 bases, the J end by 4 bases, with 3 bases between. This CDR3 reads CASSDAETQYF. CDR3 coding DNA: TGTGCCAGCAGTGACGCAGAGACCCAGTACTTC.

The rearrangement links TRBV7-9 to TRBJ2-1; D ambiguous. Trimming removed 11 bases at V and 0 bases at J, with 14 bases between. The CDR3 has 14 amino acids. Germline V gives CDR1 SEHNR, CDR2 FQNEAQ (reference sequence). The CDR3 here is CALHEMSSYNEQFF. The CDR3 bases are TGTGCCCTACACGAGATGAGCTCCTACAATGAGCAGTTCTTC.

The V gene is TRBV6-4, the J gene TRBJ1-5; perhaps TRBD1 as D (5 bases). The V and J ends lost 2 bases and 3 bases respectively, with 17 bases between them. CDR3 size: 17 residues. Germline lookup yields CDR1 MRHNA and CDR2 SNTAGT. CDR3 sequence: CASSDRFGGGNNQPQHF. The CDR3 nucleotides are TGTGCCAGCAGTGACCGTTTCGGGGGTGGTAACAATCAGCCCCAGCATTTT.

The rearrangement links TRBV5-4 to TRBJ2-7, with TRBD2 identical over 8 bases. Germline loops: CDR1 SGHNT, CDR2 YYREEE (reference sequence). V shed 2 bases, J shed 3 bases, and the junction held 7 bases outside the gene matches. This CDR3 contains 15 residues. The CDR3 sequence: CASSFKRERNYEQYF. The CDR3 coding sequence is TGTGCCAGCAGCTTTAAGCGGGAGAGGAACTACGAGCAGTACTTC.

This clone came up a few times. The chain joins TRBV18 to TRBJ1-4, with no clear D. CDR1 and CDR2 (germline): KGHSH, LQKENI. This CDR3 spans 14 amino acids. V was pared by 1 base and J by 3 bases, with 6 bases between. CDR3 loop: CASSPQGANEKLFF. The DNA for the CDR3 is TGTGCCAGCTCACCACAGGGTGCTAATGAAAAACTGTTTTTT.